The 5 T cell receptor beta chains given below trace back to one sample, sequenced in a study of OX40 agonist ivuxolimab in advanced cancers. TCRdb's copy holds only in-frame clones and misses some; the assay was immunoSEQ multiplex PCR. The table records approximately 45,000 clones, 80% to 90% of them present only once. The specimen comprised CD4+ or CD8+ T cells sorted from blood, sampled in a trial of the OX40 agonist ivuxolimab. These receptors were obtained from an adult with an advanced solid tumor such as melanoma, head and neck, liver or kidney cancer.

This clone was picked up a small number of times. The CDR3 loop reads CASRPGEQYGYTF. CDR3 DNA sequence: TGTGCCAGCAGACCGGGGGAACAATATGGCTACACCTTC. This chain links TRBV28 with TRBJ1-2; possible D gene TRBD1, 5 bases. V lost 6 bases to trimming and J lost 5 bases, with 13 bases between them. This CDR3 spans 13 amino acids. The V gene's germline CDR1 is MDHEN and CDR2 SYDVKM.

CDR3: CASSMLGSRQETQYF. DNA for the CDR3: TGTGCCAGTAGTATGTTAGGCAGCCGACAAGAGACCCAGTACTTC. The V call is TRBV19, the J call TRBJ2-5; no firm D call. Deletions cut 3 bases from V and 2 bases from J, with 13 bases between. There are 15 residues in the CDR3. The germline V gene encodes CDR1 LNHDA and CDR2 SQIVND (reference sequence).

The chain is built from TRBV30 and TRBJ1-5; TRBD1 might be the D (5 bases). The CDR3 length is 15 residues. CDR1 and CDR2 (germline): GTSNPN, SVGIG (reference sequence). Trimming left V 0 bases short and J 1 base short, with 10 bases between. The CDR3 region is CAWSVRRVSNQPQHF. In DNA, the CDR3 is TGTGCCTGGAGTGTACGCAGGGTGAGCAATCAGCCCCAGCATTTT. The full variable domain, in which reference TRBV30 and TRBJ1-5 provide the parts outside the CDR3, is SQTIHQWPATLVQPVGSPLSLECTVEGTSNPNLYWYRQAAGRGLQLLFYSVGIGQISSEVPQNLSASRPQDRQFILSSKKLLLSDSGFYLCAWSVRRVSNQPQHFGDGTRLSIL.

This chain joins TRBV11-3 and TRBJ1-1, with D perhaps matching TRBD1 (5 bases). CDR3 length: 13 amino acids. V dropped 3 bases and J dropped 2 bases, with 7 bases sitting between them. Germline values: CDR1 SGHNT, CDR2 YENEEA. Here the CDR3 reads CASSLGLNTEAFF. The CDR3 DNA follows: TGTGCCAGCAGCTTGGGACTTAACACTGAAGCTTTCTTT.

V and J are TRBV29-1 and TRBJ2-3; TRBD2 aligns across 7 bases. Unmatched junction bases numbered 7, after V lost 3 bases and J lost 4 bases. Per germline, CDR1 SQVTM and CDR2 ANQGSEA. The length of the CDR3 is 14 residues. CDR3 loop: CSVEREGWADTQYF. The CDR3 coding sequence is TGCAGCGTTGAGAGGGAGGGATGGGCAGATACGCAGTATTTT.